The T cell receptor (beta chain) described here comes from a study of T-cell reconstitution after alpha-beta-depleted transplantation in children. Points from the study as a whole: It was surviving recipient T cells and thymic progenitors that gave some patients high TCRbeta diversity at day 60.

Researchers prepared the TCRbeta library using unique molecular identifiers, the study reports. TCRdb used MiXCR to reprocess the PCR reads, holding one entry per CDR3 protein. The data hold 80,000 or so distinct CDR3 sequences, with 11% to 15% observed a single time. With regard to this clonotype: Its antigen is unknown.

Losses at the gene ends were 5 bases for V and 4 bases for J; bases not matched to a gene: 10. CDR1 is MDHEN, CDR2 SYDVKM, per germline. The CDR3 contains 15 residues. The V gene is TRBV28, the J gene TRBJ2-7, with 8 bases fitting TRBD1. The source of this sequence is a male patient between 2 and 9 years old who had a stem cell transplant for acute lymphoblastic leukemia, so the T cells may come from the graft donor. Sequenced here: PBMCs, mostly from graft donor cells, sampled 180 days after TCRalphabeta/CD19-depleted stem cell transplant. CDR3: CASSIRNRGTYEQYF. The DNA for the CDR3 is TGTGCCAGCAGTATCCGGAACAGGGGGACGTACGAGCAGTACTTC.